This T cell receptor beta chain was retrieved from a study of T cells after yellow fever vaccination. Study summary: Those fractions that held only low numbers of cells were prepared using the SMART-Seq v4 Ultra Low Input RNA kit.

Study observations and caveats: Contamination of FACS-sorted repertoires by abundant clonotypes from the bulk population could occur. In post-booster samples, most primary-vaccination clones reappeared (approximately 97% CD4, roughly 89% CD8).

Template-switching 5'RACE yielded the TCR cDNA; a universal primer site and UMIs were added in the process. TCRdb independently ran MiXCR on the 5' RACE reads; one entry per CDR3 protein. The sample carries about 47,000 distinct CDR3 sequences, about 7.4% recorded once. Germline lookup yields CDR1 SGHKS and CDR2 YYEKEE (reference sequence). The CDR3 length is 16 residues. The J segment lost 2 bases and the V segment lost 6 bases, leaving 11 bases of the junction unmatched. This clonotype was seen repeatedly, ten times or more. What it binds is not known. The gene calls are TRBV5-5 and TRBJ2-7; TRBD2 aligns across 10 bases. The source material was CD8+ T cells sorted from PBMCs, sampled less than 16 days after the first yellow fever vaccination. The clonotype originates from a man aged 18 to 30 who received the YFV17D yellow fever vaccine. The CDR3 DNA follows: TGTGCCAGCACCCTGCCCCCTAGCGGGGGAACCTACGAGCAGTACTTC. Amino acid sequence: CASTLPPSGGTYEQYF.